The T cell receptor beta chain under discussion was sequenced for a study of prognosis after radiotherapy for stage I lung cancer. Across the whole study: Patients with tumors diagnosed as squamous cell carcinoma numbered 7 or 8, and those with adenocarcinoma twelve. Radiotherapy: SBRT, 3 to 5 fractions, biologically effective dose at least 100 Gy.

The ends were cut back, 6 bases at V and 1 base at J, with 12 bases in the middle. The germline V gene encodes CDR1 DFQATT and CDR2 SNEGSKA (reference sequence). CDR3 length equals 13 residues. The blood draw at each of two time points yielded approximately 6 milliliters of peripheral blood. This clonotype was counted many times. TCR beta CDR3 amplification from genomic DNA was performed by two-round multiplex PCR. First-round PCR, the initial amplification, used primers specific to each TRBV and TRBJ gene. Using its own MiXCR run on the multiplex PCR reads, TCRdb lists one record per CDR3 protein. This sample has 45,000 to 70,000 distinct CDR3 sequences, with approximately 25% found just once.

The input for sequencing was PBMCs, taken before or after stereotactic body radiation therapy (not recorded which). This TCR was recovered from a donor at least 50 years old with non-small cell lung cancer. V usage is TRBV20-1 and J usage is TRBJ1-1; D is ambiguous. CDR3 in amino acids: CSALTTGNTEAFF. CDR3 nucleotides: TGCAGTGCCCTAACGACCGGGAACACTGAAGCTTTCTTT.